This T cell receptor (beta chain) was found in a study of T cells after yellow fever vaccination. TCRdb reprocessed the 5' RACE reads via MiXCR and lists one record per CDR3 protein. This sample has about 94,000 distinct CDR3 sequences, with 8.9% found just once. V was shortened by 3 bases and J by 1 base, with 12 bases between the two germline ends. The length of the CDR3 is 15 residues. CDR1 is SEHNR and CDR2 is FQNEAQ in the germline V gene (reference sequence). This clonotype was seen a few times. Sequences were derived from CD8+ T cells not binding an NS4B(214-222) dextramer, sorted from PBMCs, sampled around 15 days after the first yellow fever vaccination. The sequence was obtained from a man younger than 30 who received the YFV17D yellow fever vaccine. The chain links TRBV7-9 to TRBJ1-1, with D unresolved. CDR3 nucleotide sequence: TGTGCCAGCAGCTTCTCCCGAGACACGAACACTGAAGCTTTCTTT. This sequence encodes CASSFSRDTNTEAFF. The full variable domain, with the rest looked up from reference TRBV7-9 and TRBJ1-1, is DTGVSQNPRHKITKRGQNVTFRCDPISEHNRLYWYRQTLGQGPEFLTYFQNEAQLEKSRLLSDRFSAERPKGSFSTLEIQRTEQGDSAMYLCASSFSRDTNTEAFFGQGTRLTVV.